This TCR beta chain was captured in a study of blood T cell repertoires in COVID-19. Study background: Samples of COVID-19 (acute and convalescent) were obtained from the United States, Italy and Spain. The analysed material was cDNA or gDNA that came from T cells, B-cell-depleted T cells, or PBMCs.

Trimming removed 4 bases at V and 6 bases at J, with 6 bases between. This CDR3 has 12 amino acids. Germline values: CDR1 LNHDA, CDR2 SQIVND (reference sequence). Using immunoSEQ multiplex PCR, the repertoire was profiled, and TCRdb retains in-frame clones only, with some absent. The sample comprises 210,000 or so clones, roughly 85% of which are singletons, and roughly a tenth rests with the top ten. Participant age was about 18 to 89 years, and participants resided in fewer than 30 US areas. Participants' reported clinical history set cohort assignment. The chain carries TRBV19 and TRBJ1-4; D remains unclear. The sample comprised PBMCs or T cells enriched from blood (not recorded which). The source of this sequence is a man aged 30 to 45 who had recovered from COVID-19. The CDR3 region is CASSTQDEKLFF. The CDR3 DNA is TGTGCCAGTAGTACCCAGGATGAAAAACTGTTTTTT.